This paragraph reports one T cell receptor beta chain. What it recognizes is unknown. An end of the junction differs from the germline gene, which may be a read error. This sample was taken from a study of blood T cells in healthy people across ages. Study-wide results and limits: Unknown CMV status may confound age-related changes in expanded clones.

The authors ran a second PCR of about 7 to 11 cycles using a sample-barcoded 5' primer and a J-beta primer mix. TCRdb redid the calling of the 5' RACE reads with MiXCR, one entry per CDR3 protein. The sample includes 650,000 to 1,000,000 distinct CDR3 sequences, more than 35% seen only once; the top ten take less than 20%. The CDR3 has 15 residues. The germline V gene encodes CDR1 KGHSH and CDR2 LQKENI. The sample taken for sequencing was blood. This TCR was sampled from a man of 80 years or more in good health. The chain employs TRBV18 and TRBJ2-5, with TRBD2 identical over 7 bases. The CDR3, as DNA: TGTGTCAGCTCACCCCGGGGAGGGAAAGAAGAGACCCAGTACTTC. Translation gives CVSSPRGGKEETQYF. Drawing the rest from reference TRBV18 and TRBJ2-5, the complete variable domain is NAGVMQNPRHLVRRRGQEARLRCSPMKGHSHVYWYRQLPEEGLKFMVYLQKENIIDESGMPKERFSAEFPKEGPSILRIQQVVRGDSAAYFCVSSPRGGKEETQYFGPGTRLLVL.